This T cell receptor beta chain comes out of a study of control samples from healthy donors and cancer patients. The CDR3 sequence is 17 residues long. CDR1 and CDR2 (germline): MDHEN, SYDVKM. J was trimmed by 3 bases and V by 4 bases; bases with no gene match: 13. TCRdb keeps only in-frame clones here, not all; method: immunoSEQ multiplex PCR. The sample includes almost 85,000 clones, just under 95% of them seen just once. The specimen was blood. V and J are TRBV28 and TRBJ2-7, with TRBD1 matching over 9 bases. The sequence was obtained from a young woman in good health. CDR3 protein: CASSSYARTGVLYEQYF. The DNA for the CDR3 is TGTGCCAGCAGTTCTTATGCCCGGACAGGGGTACTCTACGAGCAGTACTTC.